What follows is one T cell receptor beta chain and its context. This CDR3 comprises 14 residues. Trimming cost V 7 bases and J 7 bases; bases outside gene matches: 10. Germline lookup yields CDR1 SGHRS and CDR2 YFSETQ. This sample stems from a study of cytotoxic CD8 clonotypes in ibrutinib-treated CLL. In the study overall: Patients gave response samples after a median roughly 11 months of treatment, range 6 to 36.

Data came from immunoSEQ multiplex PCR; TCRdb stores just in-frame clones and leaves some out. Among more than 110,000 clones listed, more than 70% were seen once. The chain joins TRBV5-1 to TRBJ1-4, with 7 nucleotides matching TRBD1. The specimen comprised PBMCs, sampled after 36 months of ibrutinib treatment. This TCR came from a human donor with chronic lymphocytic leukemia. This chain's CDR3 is CASSQGQGGEKLFF. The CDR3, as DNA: TGCGCCAGCTCCCAGGGGCAGGGGGGTGAAAAACTGTTTTTT.